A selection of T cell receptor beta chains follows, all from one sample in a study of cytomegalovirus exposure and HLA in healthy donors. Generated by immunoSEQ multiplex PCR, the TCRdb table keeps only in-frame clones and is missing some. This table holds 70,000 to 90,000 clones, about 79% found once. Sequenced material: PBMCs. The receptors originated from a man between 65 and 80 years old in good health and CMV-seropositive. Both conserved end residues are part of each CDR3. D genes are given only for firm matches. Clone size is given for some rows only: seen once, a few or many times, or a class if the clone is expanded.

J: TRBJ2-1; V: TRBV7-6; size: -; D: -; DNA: TGTGCCAGCAGCCCCTTTGTGGGAGATGAGCAGTTCTTC; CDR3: CASSPFVGDEQFF
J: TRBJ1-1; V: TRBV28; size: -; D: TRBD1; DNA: TGTGCCAGCAGCCTGACAGGGAGGACTGAAGCTTTCTTT; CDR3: CASSLTGRTEAFF
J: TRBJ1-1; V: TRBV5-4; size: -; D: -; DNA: TGTGCCAGCAGCTTGACAGGGACGGGAGCTTTCTTT; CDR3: CASSLTGTGAFF
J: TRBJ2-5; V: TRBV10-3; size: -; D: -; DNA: TGTGCCATCGCTGGGGCCGGAGAGACCCAGTACTTC; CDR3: CAIAGAGETQYF
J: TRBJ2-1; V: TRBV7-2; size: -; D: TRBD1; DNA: TGTGCCAGCAGCTTATACCAGGGGGCTTATGAGCAGTTCTTC; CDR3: CASSLYQGAYEQFF
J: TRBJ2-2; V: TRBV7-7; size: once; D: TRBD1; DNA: TGTGCCAGCAGCCGGGACAGAGACACCGGGGAGCTGTTTTTT; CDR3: CASSRDRDTGELFF
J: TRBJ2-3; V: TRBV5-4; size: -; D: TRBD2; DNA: TGTGCCAGCAGCCCGAAGGCTGGCGGGAGACAAGCAGATACGCAGTATTTT; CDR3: CASSPKAGGRQADTQYF
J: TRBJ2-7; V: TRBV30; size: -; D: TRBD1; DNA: TGTGCCTGGAGCGATTACCAGGGGACAGGTATCTACGAGCAGTACTTC; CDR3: CAWSDYQGTGIYEQYF
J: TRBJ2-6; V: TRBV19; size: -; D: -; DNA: TGTGCCACGCATAGGAGCAACTCGATGGTGGCTGGGGCCAACGTCCTGACTTTC; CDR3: CATHRSNSMVAGANVLTF
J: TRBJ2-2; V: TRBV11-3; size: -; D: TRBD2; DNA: TGTGCCAGCAGCTCCGAGACTAGCGGGGCCGGGGAGCTGTTTTTT; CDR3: CASSSETSGAGELFF
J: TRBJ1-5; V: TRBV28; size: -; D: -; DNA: TGTGCCAGCAGTATGACAGGTGTTGGTCAGCCCCAGCATTTT; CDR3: CASSMTGVGQPQHF
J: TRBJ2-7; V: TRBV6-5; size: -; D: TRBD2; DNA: TGTGCCAGCAGTTACCCGGGACTAGCGGGTATATACGAGCAGTACTTC; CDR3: CASSYPGLAGIYEQYF
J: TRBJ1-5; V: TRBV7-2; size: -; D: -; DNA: TGTGCCAGCAGCTTTCTCGGGTCCGGGATCGGCAATCAGCCCCAGCATTTT; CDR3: CASSFLGSGIGNQPQHF
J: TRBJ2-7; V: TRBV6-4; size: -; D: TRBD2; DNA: TGTGCCAGCCCTGAATGGCTAGCGGGCTACGAGCAGTACTTC; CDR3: CASPEWLAGYEQYF
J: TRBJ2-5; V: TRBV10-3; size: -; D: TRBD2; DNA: TGTGCCATCACTAGCGGGAGGGATCAAGAGACCCAGTACTTC; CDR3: CAITSGRDQETQYF
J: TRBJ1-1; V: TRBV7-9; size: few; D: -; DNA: TGTGCCAGCAGCTTAGTCGACAGAGCGTGGGAAGCTTTCTTT; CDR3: CASSLVDRAWEAFF
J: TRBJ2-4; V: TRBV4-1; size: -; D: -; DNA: TGCGCCAGCAGCCGCGAGGCGGGGATGGCTATGGACATTCAGTACTTC; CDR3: CASSREAGMAMDIQYF
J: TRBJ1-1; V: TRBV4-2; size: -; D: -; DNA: TGTGCCAGCAGCCAGGGCAGTATGAACACTGAAGCTTTCTTT; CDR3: CASSQGSMNTEAFF
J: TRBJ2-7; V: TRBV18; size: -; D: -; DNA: TGTGCCAGCTCGGCTTCAACGGCCGGGGATGCCTACGAGCAGTACTTC; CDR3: CASSASTAGDAYEQYF
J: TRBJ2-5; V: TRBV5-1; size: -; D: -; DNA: TGCGCCAGCAGCTCCGGGGGACTCATGGGAGAGACCCAGTACTTC; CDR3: CASSSGGLMGETQYF
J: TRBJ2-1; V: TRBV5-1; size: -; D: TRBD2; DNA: TGCGCCAGCAGCAGGGGCGGGAGGACAGCCTACAATGAGCAGTTCTTC; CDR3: CASSRGGRTAYNEQFF
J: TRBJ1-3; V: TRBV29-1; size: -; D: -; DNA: TGCAGCGCCCGAGGGGGAAACACCATATATTTT; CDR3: CSARGGNTIYF
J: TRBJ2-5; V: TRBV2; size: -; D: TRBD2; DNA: TGTGCCAGCACCCCGGGACCGGGGGGGGAGACCCAGTACTTC; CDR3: CASTPGPGGETQYF
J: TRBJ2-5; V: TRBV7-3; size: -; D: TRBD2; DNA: TGTGCCAGCAGCCAGACTGGGACTACAGAGACCCAGTACTTC; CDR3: CASSQTGTTETQYF
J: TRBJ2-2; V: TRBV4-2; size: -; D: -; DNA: TGTGCCAGCAGCCAAGATATAGGAGCGGCGAACACCGGGGAGCTGTTTTTT; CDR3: CASSQDIGAANTGELFF
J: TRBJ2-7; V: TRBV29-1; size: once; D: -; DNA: TGCAGCGTTGAAGGTATTCCGGGACAAAGCTCCTACGAGCAGTACTTC; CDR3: CSVEGIPGQSSYEQYF
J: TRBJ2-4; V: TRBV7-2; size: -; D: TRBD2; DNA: TGTGCCAGCAGCCCTACTAGCGATTTAGCCAAAAACATTCAGTACTTC; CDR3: CASSPTSDLAKNIQYF
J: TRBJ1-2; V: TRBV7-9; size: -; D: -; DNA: TGTGCCAGCAGCTTAGTTACAGGAAACTATGGCTACACCTTC; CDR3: CASSLVTGNYGYTF
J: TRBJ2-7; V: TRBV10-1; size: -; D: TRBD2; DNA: TGCGCCAGCAGTTCGACTAGCGGGGCTACCGGGGAGCAGTACTTC; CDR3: CASSSTSGATGEQYF
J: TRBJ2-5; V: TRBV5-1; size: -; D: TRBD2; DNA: TGCGCCAGCAGCTCCCTAGCGGGGGGAGGAGAGACCCAGTACTTC; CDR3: CASSSLAGGGETQYF
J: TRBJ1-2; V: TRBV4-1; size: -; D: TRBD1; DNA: TGCGCCAGCAGCCAAGGTCACGAGGGACAGATATATGGCTACACCTTC; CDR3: CASSQGHEGQIYGYTF
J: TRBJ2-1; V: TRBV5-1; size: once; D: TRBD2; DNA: TGCGCCAGCAGCTTGCCTAGCGGGGGGGACGAGCAGTTCTTC; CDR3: CASSLPSGGDEQFF
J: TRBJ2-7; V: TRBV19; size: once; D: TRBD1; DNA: TGTGCCAGTAGTATAGTGGGACAGTCCTACGAGCAGTACTTC; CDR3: CASSIVGQSYEQYF
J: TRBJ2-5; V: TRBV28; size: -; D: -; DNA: TGTGCCAGCAGTTTTGGCCATCAAGAGACCCAGTACTTC; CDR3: CASSFGHQETQYF
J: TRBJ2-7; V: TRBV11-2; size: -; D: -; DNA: TGTGCCAGCAGCACCCAGGGGTACGAGCAGTACTTC; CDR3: CASSTQGYEQYF